These T cell receptor beta chains were read from a single sample in a study of early T cells in non-severe SARS-CoV-2 infection. TCRdb redid the calling of the 5' RACE reads with MiXCR, one entry per CDR3 protein. The sample holds 55,000 to 70,000 distinct CDR3 sequences, more than 8.5% seen once. The specimen sequenced was whole blood. The receptors were gathered from an adult who was a healthcare worker with PCR-confirmed SARS-CoV-2 infection or an uninfected control (not recorded which). CDR3s include the opening cysteine and the closing phenylalanine or tryptophan. Fields, in order: CDR3 DNA, CDR3 protein, V gene, clone size, J gene, D gene. The D gene is left open where the match is weak. Clone size, where shown, is once, few, many, or a class for clones that have expanded.

cdr3_nt: TGTGCCAGCAGCCAAAGGGAGGGGGCAGGCAATCAGCCCCAGCATTTT; cdr3_aa: CASSQREGAGNQPQHF; v_call: TRBV21-1; clone_size: NA; j_call: TRBJ1-5; d_call: NA
cdr3_nt: TGTGCCAGCAGCTTCGGTGTAGGGGGCTACGAGCAGTACTTC; cdr3_aa: CASSFGVGGYEQYF; v_call: TRBV13; clone_size: NA; j_call: TRBJ2-7; d_call: NA
cdr3_nt: TGCGCCAGCAGCCTGGGGTGGGTTCTCCACACCGGGGAGCTGTTTTTT; cdr3_aa: CASSLGWVLHTGELFF; v_call: TRBV5-1; clone_size: few; j_call: TRBJ2-2; d_call: NA
cdr3_nt: TGTGCCAGCAGTGGGACAGGGAGGATGGAGACCCAGTACTTC; cdr3_aa: CASSGTGRMETQYF; v_call: TRBV2; clone_size: NA; j_call: TRBJ2-5; d_call: TRBD1
cdr3_nt: TGTGCCAGCAGCGTAGAAGGGGACTCGGCTCGCTCCTACAATGAGCAGTTCTTC; cdr3_aa: CASSVEGDSARSYNEQFF; v_call: TRBV9; clone_size: many; j_call: TRBJ2-1; d_call: NA
cdr3_nt: TGTGCCATCAGTGAGGCCGGGGCTAGCGGGGGTAATGAGCAGTTCTTC; cdr3_aa: CAISEAGASGGNEQFF; v_call: TRBV10-3; clone_size: few; j_call: TRBJ2-1; d_call: TRBD2
cdr3_nt: TGTGCCAGCAGTGTACAGGAGACCCAGTACTTC; cdr3_aa: CASSVQETQYF; v_call: TRBV2; clone_size: NA; j_call: TRBJ2-5; d_call: NA
cdr3_nt: TGTGCCAGCGGCGGACGGGACAGGGCGGTTGAAGCTTTCTTT; cdr3_aa: CASGGRDRAVEAFF; v_call: TRBV12-3/TRBV12-4; clone_size: NA; j_call: TRBJ1-1; d_call: TRBD1
cdr3_nt: TGTGCCAGCAGTTCCGGGACTAGCGGGAGCTATGAGCAGTTCTTC; cdr3_aa: CASSSGTSGSYEQFF; v_call: TRBV12-3/TRBV12-4; clone_size: many; j_call: TRBJ2-1; d_call: TRBD2
cdr3_nt: TGTGCCAGCTCACCGGGCAGGACTCAGAGTGAAGCTTTCTTT; cdr3_aa: CASSPGRTQSEAFF; v_call: TRBV18; clone_size: many; j_call: TRBJ1-1; d_call: NA
cdr3_nt: TGTGCCAGCAGCCGTAGCGGCGATGTCTACAATGAGCAGTTCTTC; cdr3_aa: CASSRSGDVYNEQFF; v_call: TRBV7-2; clone_size: many; j_call: TRBJ2-1; d_call: NA
cdr3_nt: TGTGCCAGCAGTAGGACAGAGAACACTGAAGCTTTCTTT; cdr3_aa: CASSRTENTEAFF; v_call: TRBV6-2/TRBV6-3; clone_size: many; j_call: TRBJ1-1; d_call: NA
cdr3_nt: TGCAGTGCTCCCCCGGGGGATAGCGGAGAGCAGTTCTTC; cdr3_aa: CSAPPGDSGEQFF; v_call: TRBV20-1; clone_size: many; j_call: TRBJ2-1; d_call: NA
cdr3_nt: TGTGCCAGCAGCCGCGACAGATTTGAGCCCCAGCATTTT; cdr3_aa: CASSRDRFEPQHF; v_call: TRBV6-5; clone_size: NA; j_call: TRBJ1-5; d_call: NA
cdr3_nt: TGTGCCAGCAGTGAGCTAGCGGGAGGCTACGAGCAGTACTTC; cdr3_aa: CASSELAGGYEQYF; v_call: TRBV2; clone_size: NA; j_call: TRBJ2-7; d_call: TRBD2
cdr3_nt: TGTGCCAGCTCACCGGCAGGCCTCTACGAGCAGTACTTC; cdr3_aa: CASSPAGLYEQYF; v_call: TRBV18; clone_size: many; j_call: TRBJ2-7; d_call: NA
cdr3_nt: TGTGCCAGCAGCCCGTGGGACAGGGGGATGACAGATACGCAGTATTTT; cdr3_aa: CASSPWDRGMTDTQYF; v_call: TRBV7-8; clone_size: NA; j_call: TRBJ2-3; d_call: TRBD1
cdr3_nt: TGCAGTGCTAGGATAGCGGCCAACACAGATACGCAGTATTTT; cdr3_aa: CSARIAANTDTQYF; v_call: TRBV20-1; clone_size: many; j_call: TRBJ2-3; d_call: NA
cdr3_nt: TGCAGCGTGGGACAGAACACTGAAGCTTTCTTT; cdr3_aa: CSVGQNTEAFF; v_call: TRBV29-1; clone_size: many; j_call: TRBJ1-1; d_call: NA
cdr3_nt: TGTGCCAGCAGTGACGGGACATCCCCCTCGGGAGATACGCAGTATTTT; cdr3_aa: CASSDGTSPSGDTQYF; v_call: TRBV25-1; clone_size: many; j_call: TRBJ2-3; d_call: NA
cdr3_nt: TGTGCCAGCAGACTGACCCCCATGGAAGACAAAAACATTCAGTACTTC; cdr3_aa: CASRLTPMEDKNIQYF; v_call: TRBV2; clone_size: many; j_call: TRBJ2-4; d_call: NA
cdr3_nt: TGTGCCAGCCGGAAGGGTCGGGACCGGGCCTACGAGCAGTACTTC; cdr3_aa: CASRKGRDRAYEQYF; v_call: TRBV2; clone_size: few; j_call: TRBJ2-7; d_call: NA
cdr3_nt: TGTGCCTGGGGTCTCAAGCGGGAGATAGAGACCCAGTACTTC; cdr3_aa: CAWGLKREIETQYF; v_call: TRBV30; clone_size: many; j_call: TRBJ2-5; d_call: TRBD2
cdr3_nt: TGTGCCAGCAGCCTCCTCGATGAAAAACTGTTTTTT; cdr3_aa: CASSLLDEKLFF; v_call: TRBV3-1; clone_size: many; j_call: TRBJ1-4; d_call: NA
cdr3_nt: TGTGCCAGCAGCCCGACCCGGGACCCCTCCTACGAGCAGTACTTC; cdr3_aa: CASSPTRDPSYEQYF; v_call: TRBV9; clone_size: many; j_call: TRBJ2-7; d_call: NA
cdr3_nt: TGCGCCAGCAGCCAATGGGCTGGGACAGGAGAGACCCAGTACTTC; cdr3_aa: CASSQWAGTGETQYF; v_call: TRBV4-1; clone_size: NA; j_call: TRBJ2-5; d_call: TRBD1
cdr3_nt: TGTGCCACCAGTGATTTCATTCCCAGGGGTTCGAACACCGGGGAGCTGTTTTTT; cdr3_aa: CATSDFIPRGSNTGELFF; v_call: TRBV24-1; clone_size: few; j_call: TRBJ2-2; d_call: NA
cdr3_nt: TGTGCCAGCAGTAGGACAGGGGGCAATGTCGATGAGCAGTTCTTC; cdr3_aa: CASSRTGGNVDEQFF; v_call: TRBV6-5; clone_size: many; j_call: TRBJ2-1; d_call: TRBD1